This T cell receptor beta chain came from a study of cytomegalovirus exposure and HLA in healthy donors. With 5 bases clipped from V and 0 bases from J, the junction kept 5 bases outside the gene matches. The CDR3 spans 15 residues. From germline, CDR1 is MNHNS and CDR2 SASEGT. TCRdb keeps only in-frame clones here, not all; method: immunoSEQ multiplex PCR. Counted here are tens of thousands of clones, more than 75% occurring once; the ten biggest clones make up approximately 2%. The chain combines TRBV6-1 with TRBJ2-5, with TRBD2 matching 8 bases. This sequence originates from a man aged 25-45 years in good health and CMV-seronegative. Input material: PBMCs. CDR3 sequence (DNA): TGTGCCAGCAGTCGGAGCGGGGGCAACCAAGAGACCCAGTACTTC. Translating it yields CASSRSGGNQETQYF.